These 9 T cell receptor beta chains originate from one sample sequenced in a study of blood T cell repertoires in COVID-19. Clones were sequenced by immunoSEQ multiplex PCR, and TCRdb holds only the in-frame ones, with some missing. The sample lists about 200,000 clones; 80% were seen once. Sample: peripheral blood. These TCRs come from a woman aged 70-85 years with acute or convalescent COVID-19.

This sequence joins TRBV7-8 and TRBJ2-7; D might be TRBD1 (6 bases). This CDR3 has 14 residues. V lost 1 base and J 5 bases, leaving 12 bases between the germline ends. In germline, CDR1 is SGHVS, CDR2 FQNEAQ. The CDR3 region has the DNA TGTGCCAGCAGCTTAGAAACAGGGAGCCACGAGCAGTACTTC. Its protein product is CASSLETGSHEQYF.

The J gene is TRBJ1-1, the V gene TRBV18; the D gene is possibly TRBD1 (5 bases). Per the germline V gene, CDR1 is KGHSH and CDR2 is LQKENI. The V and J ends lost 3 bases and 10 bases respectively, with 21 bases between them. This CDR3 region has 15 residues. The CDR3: CASSPGGVSVRSAFF. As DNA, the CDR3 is TGTGCCAGCTCACCCGGAGGGGTTTCCGTTCGGTCAGCTTTCTTT.

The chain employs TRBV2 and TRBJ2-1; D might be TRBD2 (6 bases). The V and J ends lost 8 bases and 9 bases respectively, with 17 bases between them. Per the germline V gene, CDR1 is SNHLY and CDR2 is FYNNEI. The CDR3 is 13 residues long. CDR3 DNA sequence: TGTGCCAGCGGGGCCTTAGCGGAAATTGAGCAGTTCTTC. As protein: CASGALAEIEQFF.

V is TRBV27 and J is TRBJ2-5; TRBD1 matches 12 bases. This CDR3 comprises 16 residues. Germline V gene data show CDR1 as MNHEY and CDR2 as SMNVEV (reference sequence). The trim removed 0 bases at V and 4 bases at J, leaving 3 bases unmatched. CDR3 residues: CASSLSGTGGVETQYF. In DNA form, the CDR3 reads TGTGCCAGCAGTTTATCCGGGACAGGGGGCGTAGAGACCCAGTACTTC.

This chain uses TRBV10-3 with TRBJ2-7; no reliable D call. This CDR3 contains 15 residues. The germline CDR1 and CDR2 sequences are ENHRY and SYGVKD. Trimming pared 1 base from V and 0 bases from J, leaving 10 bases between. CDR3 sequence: CAISEFSASSYEQYF. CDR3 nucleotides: TGTGCCATCAGTGAGTTCAGCGCGAGCTCCTACGAGCAGTACTTC.

The CDR3 DNA reads TGTGCCATCAGTGGGACTAGCGGGAGGACGGGCCACGAGCAGTACTTC. This translates into CAISGTSGRTGHEQYF. This sequence joins TRBV10-3 and TRBJ2-7; TRBD2 matches at 14 bases. The CDR3 covers 16 residues. The trim removed 4 bases at V and 5 bases at J, leaving 7 bases unmatched. CDR1 and CDR2 from the germline V gene are ENHRY and SYGVKD.

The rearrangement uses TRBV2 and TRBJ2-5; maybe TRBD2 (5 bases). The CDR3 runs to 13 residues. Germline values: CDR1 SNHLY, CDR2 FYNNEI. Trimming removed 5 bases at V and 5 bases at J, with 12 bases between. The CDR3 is CASSPGPGETQYF. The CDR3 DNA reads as TGTGCCAGCAGTCCCGGCCCGGGGGAGACCCAGTACTTC.

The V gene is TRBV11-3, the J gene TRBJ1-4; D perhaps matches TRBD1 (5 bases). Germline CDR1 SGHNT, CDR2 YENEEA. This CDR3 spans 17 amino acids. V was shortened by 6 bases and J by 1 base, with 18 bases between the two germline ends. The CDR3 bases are TGTGCCAGCAGAAGAAGGTGCGGGGGTGGAACTAATGAAAAACTGTTTTTT. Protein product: CASRRRCGGGTNEKLFF.

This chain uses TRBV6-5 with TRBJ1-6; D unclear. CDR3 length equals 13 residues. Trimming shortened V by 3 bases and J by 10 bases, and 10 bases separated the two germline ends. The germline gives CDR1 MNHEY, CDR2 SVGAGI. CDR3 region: CASSYSVESPLHF. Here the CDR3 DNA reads TGTGCCAGCAGTTATTCGGTCGAGTCACCCCTCCACTTT.